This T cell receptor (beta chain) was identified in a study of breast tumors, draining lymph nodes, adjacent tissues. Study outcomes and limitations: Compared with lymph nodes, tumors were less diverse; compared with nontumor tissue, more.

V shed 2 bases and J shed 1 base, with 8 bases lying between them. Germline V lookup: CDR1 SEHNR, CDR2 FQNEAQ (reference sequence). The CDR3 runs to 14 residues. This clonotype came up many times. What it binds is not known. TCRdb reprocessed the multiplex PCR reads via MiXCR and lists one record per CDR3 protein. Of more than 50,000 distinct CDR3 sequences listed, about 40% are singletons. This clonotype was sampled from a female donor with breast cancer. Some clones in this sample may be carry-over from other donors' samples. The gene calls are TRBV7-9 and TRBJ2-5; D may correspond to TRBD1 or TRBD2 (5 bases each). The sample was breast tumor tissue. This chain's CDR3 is CASSLTGTQETQYF. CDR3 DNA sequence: TGTGCCAGCAGCTTAACGGGGACCCAAGAGACCCAGTACTTC.